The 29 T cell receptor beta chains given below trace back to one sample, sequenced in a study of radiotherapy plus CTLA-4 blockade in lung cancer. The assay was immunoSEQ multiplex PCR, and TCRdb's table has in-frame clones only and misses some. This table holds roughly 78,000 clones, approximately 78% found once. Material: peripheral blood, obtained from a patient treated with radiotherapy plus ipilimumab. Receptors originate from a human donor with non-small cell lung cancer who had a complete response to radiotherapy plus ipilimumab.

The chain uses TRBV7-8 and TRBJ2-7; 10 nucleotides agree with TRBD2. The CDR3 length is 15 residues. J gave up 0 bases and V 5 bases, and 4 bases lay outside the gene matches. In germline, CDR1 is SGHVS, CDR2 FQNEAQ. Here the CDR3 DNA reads TGTGCCAGCAGCCGGACTAGCGGTAACTCCTACGAGCAGTACGTC. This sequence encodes CASSRTSGNSYEQYV.

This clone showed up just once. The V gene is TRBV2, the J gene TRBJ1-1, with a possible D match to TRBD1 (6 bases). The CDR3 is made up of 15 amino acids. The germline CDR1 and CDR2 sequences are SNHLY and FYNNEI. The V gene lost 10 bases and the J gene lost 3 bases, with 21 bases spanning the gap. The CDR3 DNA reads TGTGCCAACACCTTTGGGGGCGATGAGGACACTGAAGCTTTCTTT. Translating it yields CANTFGGDEDTEAFF.

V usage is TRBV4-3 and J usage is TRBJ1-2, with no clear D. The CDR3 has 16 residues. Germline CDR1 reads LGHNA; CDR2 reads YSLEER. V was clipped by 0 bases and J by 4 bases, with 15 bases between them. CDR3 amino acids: CASSQDRGTSLYGYTF. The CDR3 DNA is TGCGCCAGCAGCCAAGATCGAGGAACTTCTCTCTATGGCTACACCTTC.

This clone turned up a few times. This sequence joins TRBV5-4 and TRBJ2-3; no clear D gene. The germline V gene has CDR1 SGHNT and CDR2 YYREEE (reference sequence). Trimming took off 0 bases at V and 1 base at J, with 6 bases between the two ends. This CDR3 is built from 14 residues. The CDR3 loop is CASSLDTGTDTQYF. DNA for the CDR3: TGTGCCAGCAGCTTGGATACAGGCACAGATACGCAGTATTTT.

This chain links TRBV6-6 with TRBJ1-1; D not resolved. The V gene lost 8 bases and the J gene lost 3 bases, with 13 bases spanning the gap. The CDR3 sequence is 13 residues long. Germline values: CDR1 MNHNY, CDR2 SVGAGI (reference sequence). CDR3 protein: CASVGGIHTEAFF. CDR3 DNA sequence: TGTGCCAGCGTAGGCGGGATACACACTGAAGCTTTCTTT.

The CDR3 here is CASSLSRDSLFYGYTF. In DNA, the CDR3 is TGTGCCAGCAGTTTATCACGGGACAGCCTATTTTATGGCTACACCTTC. The chain is built from TRBV27 and TRBJ1-2; TRBD1 matches at 7 bases. CDR3 length: 16 residues. CDR1 is MNHEY and CDR2 is SMNVEV in the germline V gene (reference sequence). The V gene end was trimmed by 0 bases and the J gene end by 5 bases; junction bases not matched to a gene: 9.

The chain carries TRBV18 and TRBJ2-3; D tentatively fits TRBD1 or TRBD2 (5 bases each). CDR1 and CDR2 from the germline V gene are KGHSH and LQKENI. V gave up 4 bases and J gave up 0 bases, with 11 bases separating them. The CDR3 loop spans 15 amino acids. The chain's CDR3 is CASSQRGASTDTQYF. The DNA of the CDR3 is TGTGCCAGCTCACAGAGGGGTGCGAGCACAGATACGCAGTATTTT.

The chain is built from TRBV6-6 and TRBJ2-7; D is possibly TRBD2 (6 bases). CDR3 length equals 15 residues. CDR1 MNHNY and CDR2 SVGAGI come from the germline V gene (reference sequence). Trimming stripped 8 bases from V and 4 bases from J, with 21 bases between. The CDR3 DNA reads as TGTGCCAGCCAACTGGGGGGTGGTGCCGAGTACGAGCAGTACTTC. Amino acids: CASQLGGGAEYEQYF.

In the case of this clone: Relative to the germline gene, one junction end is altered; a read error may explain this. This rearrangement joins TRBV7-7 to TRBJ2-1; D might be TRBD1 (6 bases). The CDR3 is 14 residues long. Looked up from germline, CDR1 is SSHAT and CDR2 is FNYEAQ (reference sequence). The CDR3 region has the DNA TGTGCTAGCAGCTTAGCTCTCAGGGGCCATGAGCAGTTCTTC. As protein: CASSLALRGHEQFF. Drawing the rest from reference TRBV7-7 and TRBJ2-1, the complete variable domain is GAGVSQSPRYKVTKRGQDVTLRCDPISSHATLYWYQQALGQGPEFLTYFNYEAQPDKSGLPSDRFSAERPEGSISTLTIQRTEQRDSAMYRCASSLALRGHEQFFGPGTRLTVL.

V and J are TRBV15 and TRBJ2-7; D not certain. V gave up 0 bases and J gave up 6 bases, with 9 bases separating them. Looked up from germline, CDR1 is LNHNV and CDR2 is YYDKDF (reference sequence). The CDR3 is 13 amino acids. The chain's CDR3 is CATSREKVGEQYV. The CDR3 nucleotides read TGTGCCACCAGCAGAGAAAAGGTGGGCGAGCAGTACGTC.

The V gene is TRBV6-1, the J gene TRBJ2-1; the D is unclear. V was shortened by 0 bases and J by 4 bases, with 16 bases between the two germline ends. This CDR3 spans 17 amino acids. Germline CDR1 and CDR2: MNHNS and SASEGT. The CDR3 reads CASSEALSQPFYNEQFF. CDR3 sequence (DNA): TGTGCCAGCAGTGAAGCATTAAGTCAACCATTTTACAATGAGCAGTTCTTC.

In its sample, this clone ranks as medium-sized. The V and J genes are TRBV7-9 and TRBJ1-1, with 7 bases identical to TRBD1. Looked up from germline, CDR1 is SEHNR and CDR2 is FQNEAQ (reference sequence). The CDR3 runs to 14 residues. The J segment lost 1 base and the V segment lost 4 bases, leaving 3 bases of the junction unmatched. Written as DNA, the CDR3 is TGTGCCAGCAGCTCAGGGGGGTCGAACACTGAAGCTTTCTTT. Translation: CASSSGGSNTEAFF.

DNA of the CDR3: TGTGCCAGCAGTGAAACGGACGGACCTAATTCACCCCTCCACTTT. Amino acid sequence: CASSETDGPNSPLHF. This chain connects TRBV2 to TRBJ1-6; D is undetermined. CDR3 size: 15 residues. V dropped 2 bases and J dropped 6 bases, with 11 bases sitting between them. Germline-derived CDR1 and CDR2 are SNHLY and FYNNEI.

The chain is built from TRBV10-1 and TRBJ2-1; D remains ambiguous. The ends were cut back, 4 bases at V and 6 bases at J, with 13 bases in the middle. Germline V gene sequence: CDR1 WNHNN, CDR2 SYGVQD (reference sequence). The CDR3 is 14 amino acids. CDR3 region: CASSAQSNINEQFF. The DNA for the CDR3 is TGCGCCAGCAGTGCCCAATCTAATATCAATGAGCAGTTCTTC.

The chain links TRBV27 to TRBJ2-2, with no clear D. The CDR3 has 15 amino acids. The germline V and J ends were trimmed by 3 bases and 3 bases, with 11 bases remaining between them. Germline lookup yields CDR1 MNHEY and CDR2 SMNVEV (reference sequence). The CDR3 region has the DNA TGTGCCAGCAGTTTCGCCAGGTTCGACACCGGGGAGCTGTTTTTT. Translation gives CASSFARFDTGELFF.

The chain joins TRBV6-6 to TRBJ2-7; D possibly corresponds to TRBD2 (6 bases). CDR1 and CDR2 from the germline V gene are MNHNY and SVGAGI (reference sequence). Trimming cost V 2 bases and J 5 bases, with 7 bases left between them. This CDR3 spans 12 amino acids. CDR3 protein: CASSYGGNEQYV. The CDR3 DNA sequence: TGTGCCAGCAGTTACGGAGGGAACGAGCAGTACGTC.

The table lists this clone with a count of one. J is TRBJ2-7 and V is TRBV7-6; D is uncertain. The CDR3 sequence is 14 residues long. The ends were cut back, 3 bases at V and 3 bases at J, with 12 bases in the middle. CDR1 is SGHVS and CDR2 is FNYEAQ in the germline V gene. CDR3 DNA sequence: TGTGCCAGCAGCTTTGGTCATGGGGTCTACGAGCAGTACTTC. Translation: CASSFGHGVYEQYF.

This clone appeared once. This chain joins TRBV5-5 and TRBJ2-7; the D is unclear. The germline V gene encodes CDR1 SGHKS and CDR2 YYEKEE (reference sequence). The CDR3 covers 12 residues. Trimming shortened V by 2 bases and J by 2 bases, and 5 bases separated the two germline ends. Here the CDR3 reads CASSFGTYEQYF. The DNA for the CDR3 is TGTGCCAGCAGCTTCGGAACCTACGAGCAGTACTTC. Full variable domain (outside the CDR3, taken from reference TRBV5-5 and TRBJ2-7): DAGVTQSPTHLIKTRGQQVTLRCSPISGHKSVSWYQQVLGQGPQFIFQYYEKEERGRGNFPDRFSARQFPNYSSELNVNALLLGDSALYLCASSFGTYEQYFGPGTRLTVT.

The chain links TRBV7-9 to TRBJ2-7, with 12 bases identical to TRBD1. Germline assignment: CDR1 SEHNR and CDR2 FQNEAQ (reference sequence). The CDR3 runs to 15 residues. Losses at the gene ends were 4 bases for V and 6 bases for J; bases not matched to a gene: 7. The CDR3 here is CASSSRGQGAPEQYF. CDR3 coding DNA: TGTGCCAGCAGCTCCCGGGGACAGGGGGCTCCCGAGCAGTACTTC.

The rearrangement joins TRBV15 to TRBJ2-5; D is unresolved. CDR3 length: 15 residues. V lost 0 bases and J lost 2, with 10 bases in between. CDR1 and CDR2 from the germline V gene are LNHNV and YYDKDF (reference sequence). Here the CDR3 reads CATSRDPTTQETQYF. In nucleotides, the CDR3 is TGTGCCACCAGCAGAGATCCTACGACTCAAGAGACCCAGTACTTC.

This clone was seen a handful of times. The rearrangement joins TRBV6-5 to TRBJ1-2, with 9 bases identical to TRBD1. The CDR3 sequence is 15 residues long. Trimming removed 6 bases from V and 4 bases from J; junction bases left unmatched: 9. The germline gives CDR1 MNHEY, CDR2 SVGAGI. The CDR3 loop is CASRGLSGQGYGYTF. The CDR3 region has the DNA TGTGCCAGCAGGGGCCTCTCGGGACAGGGCTATGGCTACACCTTC.

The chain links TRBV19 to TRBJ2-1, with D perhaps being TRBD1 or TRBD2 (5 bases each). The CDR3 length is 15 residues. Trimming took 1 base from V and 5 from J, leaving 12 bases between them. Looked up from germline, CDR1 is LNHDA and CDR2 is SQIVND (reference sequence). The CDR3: CASSIGGRHNNEQFF. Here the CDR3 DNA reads TGTGCCAGTAGTATAGGGGGACGACATAACAATGAGCAGTTCTTC.

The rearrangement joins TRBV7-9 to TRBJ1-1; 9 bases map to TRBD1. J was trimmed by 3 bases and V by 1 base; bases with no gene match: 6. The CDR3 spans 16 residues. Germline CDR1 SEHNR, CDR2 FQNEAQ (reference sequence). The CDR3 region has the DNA TGTGCCAGCAGCTTAGGGGAGCGGACAGGGGACACTGAAGCTTTCTTT. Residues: CASSLGERTGDTEAFF.

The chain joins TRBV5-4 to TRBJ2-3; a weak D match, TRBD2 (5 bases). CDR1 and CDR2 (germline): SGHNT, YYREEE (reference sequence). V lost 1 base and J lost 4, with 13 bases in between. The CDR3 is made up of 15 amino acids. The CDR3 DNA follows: TGTGCCAGCAGCTTGACTGAAGCGGTCGCAGATACGCAGTATTTT. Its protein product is CASSLTEAVADTQYF.

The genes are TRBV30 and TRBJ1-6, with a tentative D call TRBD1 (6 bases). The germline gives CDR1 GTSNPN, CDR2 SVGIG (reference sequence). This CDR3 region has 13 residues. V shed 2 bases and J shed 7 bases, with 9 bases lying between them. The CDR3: CAWSQGYNSPLHF. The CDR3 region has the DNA TGTGCCTGGAGTCAGGGGTACAATTCACCCCTCCACTTT. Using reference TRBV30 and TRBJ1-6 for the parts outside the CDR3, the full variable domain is SQTIHQWPATLVQPVGSPLSLECTVEGTSNPNLYWYRQAAGRGLQLLFYSVGIGQISSEVPQNLSASRPQDRQFILSSKKLLLSDSGFYLCAWSQGYNSPLHFGNGTRLTVT.

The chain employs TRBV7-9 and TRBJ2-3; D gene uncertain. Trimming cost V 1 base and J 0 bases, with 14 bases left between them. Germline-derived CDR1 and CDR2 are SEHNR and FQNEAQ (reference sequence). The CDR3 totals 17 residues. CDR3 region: CASSLGVSHTSTDTQYF. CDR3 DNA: TGTGCCAGCAGCTTAGGGGTCAGTCATACTAGCACAGATACGCAGTATTTT.

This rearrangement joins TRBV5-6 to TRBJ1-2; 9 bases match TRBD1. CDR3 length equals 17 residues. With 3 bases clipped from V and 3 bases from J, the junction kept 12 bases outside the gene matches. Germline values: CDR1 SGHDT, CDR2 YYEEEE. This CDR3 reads CASSSRLDRGKDYGYTF. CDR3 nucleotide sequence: TGTGCCAGCAGCTCACGCCTTGACAGGGGGAAGGACTATGGCTACACCTTC.

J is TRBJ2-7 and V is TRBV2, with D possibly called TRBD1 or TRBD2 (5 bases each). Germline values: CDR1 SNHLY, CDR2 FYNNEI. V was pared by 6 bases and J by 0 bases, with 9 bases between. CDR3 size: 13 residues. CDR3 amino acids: CASRGPLSYEQYV. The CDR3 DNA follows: TGTGCCAGCAGGGGACCTCTCTCCTACGAGCAGTACGTC.

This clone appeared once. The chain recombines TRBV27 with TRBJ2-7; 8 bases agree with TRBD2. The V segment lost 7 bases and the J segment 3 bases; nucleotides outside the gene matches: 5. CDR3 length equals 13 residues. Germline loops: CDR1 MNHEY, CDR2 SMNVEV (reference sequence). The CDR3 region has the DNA TGTGCCAGCACCGCCGGGGGGGGCTACGAGCAGTACTTC. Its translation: CASTAGGGYEQYF.